This T cell receptor beta chain was sequenced for a study of blood T cell repertoires in COVID-19. Study-wide background: The analysed material was cDNA or gDNA that came from T cells, B-cell-depleted T cells, or PBMCs.

This CDR3 comprises 15 residues. Germline V gene lookup returns CDR1 SGHDN and CDR2 FVKESK. The ends were cut back, 3 bases at V and 2 bases at J, with 8 bases in the middle. Authors' analysis steps: Amplification from reference gene primers served as the basis for estimated nucleated cell counts. Assay used: immunoSEQ multiplex PCR; TCRdb lists only in-frame clones, some missing. V and J calls and clone size are copied from that table; D and trimming were computed from the DNA. The sample consists of under 250,000 clones, approximately 90% of them appearing once. The Seattle patients joined while their infection was active and were tracked longitudinally afterward.

This clonotype originated in a man aged 25 to 45 with COVID-19, enrolled during active disease. V and J are TRBV14 and TRBJ1-6, with a weak D call TRBD1 (5 bases). The sequenced sample was peripheral blood. Written as DNA, the CDR3 is TGTGCCAGCAGCCAGCGGGGCCCCTATAATTCACCCCTCCACTTT. This encodes CASSQRGPYNSPLHF.